This T cell receptor (beta chain) originates from a study of cytomegalovirus exposure and HLA in healthy donors. The study, taken as a whole, reports: In a later analysis, V- and J-gene trimming of beta chains associated with a DCLRE1C missense variant, replicated independently. As was reported, the classifier diagnosed cytomegalovirus status with high specificity and sensitivity.

This CDR3 spans 14 amino acids. V dropped 5 bases and J dropped 6; count of bases not matched to a gene: 3. Germline assignment: CDR1 SEHNR and CDR2 FQNEAQ (reference sequence). A word on this clone: The antigen is undetermined.

In the PCR, 60 Vbeta and 13 Jbeta primers were used. The protocol was immunoSEQ multiplex PCR, while the TCRdb copy is restricted to in-frame clones and leaves out a portion. Of 35,000 to 45,000 clones in the sample, 50% to 55% were seen once. The source of this sequence is a human donor in good health. The chain recombines TRBV7-9 with TRBJ2-3; 12 bases align to TRBD2. The sample was PBMCs. CDR3 sequence: CASSPGTSGDTQYF. The CDR3 coding sequence is TGTGCCAGCAGCCCGGGGACTAGCGGGGATACGCAGTATTTT.